The rows below give T cell receptor beta chains drawn from one sample of a study of blood T cells in healthy people across ages. TCRdb re-analysed the 5' RACE reads in MiXCR, keeping a single row per CDR3 protein. The sample shows approximately 960,000 distinct CDR3 sequences, almost 30% of them seen only once. These records were also assigned to another study, of T cells of mothers and their children.

The sample taken for sequencing was blood. The receptors come from a woman aged 40-49 years in good health. CDR3s leave out the opening cysteine and the closing phenylalanine or tryptophan. Clone size is shown for a subset of rows, as once, few, many or a class of expanded clone.

len: 12; v_gene: TRBV2; abundance: -; j_gene: TRBJ2-7; CDR3aa: ASRSTGVGYEQY
len: 15; v_gene: TRBV3-1; abundance: -; j_gene: TRBJ2-6; CDR3aa: ASSQLGSSSGANVLT
len: 15; v_gene: TRBV15; abundance: -; j_gene: TRBJ1-5; CDR3aa: ATSRDLTGDSNQPQH
len: 11; v_gene: TRBV10-3; abundance: many; j_gene: TRBJ1-2; CDR3aa: AIKVGVGYGYT
len: 12; v_gene: TRBV5-1; abundance: -; j_gene: TRBJ1-4; CDR3aa: ASSEVDYNEKLF
len: 14; v_gene: TRBV4-1; abundance: -; j_gene: TRBJ2-3; CDR3aa: ASSQGDKGPTDTQY
len: 13; v_gene: TRBV6-5; abundance: few; j_gene: TRBJ2-7; CDR3aa: ASNPGTGGFYEQY
len: 13; v_gene: TRBV28; abundance: -; j_gene: TRBJ1-2; CDR3aa: ASSLYRSEAYGYT
len: 13; v_gene: TRBV6-2/TRBV6-3; abundance: -; j_gene: TRBJ2-1; CDR3aa: ASSFSGGAQDEQF
len: 12; v_gene: TRBV9; abundance: many; j_gene: TRBJ2-1; CDR3aa: ASSVVGVADEQF
len: 15; v_gene: TRBV19; abundance: -; j_gene: TRBJ2-2; CDR3aa: ASSIDLGQGKAGELF
len: 12; v_gene: TRBV18; abundance: few; j_gene: TRBJ1-5; CDR3aa: ASSTTGLEGPQH
len: 13; v_gene: TRBV7-9; abundance: many; j_gene: TRBJ1-2; CDR3aa: ASSPGTGGSYGYT
len: 13; v_gene: TRBV7-9; abundance: -; j_gene: TRBJ2-5; CDR3aa: ASSSIAGTKETQY
len: 11; v_gene: TRBV20-1; abundance: few; j_gene: TRBJ2-7; CDR3aa: SARPLAEYEQY
len: 13; v_gene: TRBV7-3; abundance: -; j_gene: TRBJ1-2; CDR3aa: ASSLGGRGYDGYT
len: 12; v_gene: TRBV2; abundance: -; j_gene: TRBJ2-7; CDR3aa: ASTSLGLPYEQY
len: 13; v_gene: TRBV20-1; abundance: -; j_gene: TRBJ1-1; CDR3aa: SARDTGAGDTEAF
len: 13; v_gene: TRBV11-2; abundance: few; j_gene: TRBJ2-3; CDR3aa: ASSLRLAGGDTQY
len: 11; v_gene: TRBV7-3; abundance: few; j_gene: TRBJ1-1; CDR3aa: ASGTGSYTEAF
len: 11; v_gene: TRBV27; abundance: -; j_gene: TRBJ2-3; CDR3aa: ASSLRQGDTQY
len: 12; v_gene: TRBV5-1; abundance: -; j_gene: TRBJ2-1; CDR3aa: ASSLVGEFWGQF
len: 18; v_gene: TRBV3-1; abundance: -; j_gene: TRBJ2-1; CDR3aa: ASSQVAQPTIGEGRNEQF
len: 12; v_gene: TRBV27; abundance: many; j_gene: TRBJ1-1; CDR3aa: ATHPGGTNTEAF
len: 14; v_gene: TRBV7-2; abundance: few; j_gene: TRBJ2-3; CDR3aa: ASSLMGRGTTDTQY
len: 13; v_gene: TRBV15; abundance: many; j_gene: TRBJ2-7; CDR3aa: ATSRDLVNSYEQY
len: 12; v_gene: TRBV5-1; abundance: -; j_gene: TRBJ2-3; CDR3aa: ASNTGASTDTQY
len: 12; v_gene: TRBV12-3/TRBV12-4; abundance: -; j_gene: TRBJ1-1; CDR3aa: ASSSGEYITEAF
len: 14; v_gene: TRBV5-1; abundance: -; j_gene: TRBJ1-1; CDR3aa: ASSLDSQGGNTEAF
len: 12; v_gene: TRBV7-9; abundance: few; j_gene: TRBJ2-5; CDR3aa: ASSTRRGLETQY
len: 14; v_gene: TRBV12-3/TRBV12-4; abundance: -; j_gene: TRBJ1-6; CDR3aa: ASTLRRGLDNSPLH
len: 11; v_gene: TRBV12-3/TRBV12-4; abundance: -; j_gene: TRBJ1-2; CDR3aa: ASTPWTDYGYT
len: 11; v_gene: TRBV6-6; abundance: -; j_gene: TRBJ1-6; CDR3aa: ASATGATSPLH
len: 11; v_gene: TRBV9; abundance: -; j_gene: -; CDR3aa: ANSRGLSYEQY
len: 13; v_gene: TRBV20-1; abundance: -; j_gene: TRBJ2-3; CDR3aa: SARSTVVGAGTQY
len: 12; v_gene: TRBV25-1; abundance: -; j_gene: TRBJ2-1; CDR3aa: ASSDPGRRGVQF
len: 13; v_gene: TRBV20-1; abundance: many; j_gene: TRBJ2-5; CDR3aa: SARVGRADGETQY
len: 11; v_gene: TRBV28; abundance: -; j_gene: TRBJ2-7; CDR3aa: ASSESGQYEQY
len: 10; v_gene: TRBV20-1; abundance: -; j_gene: TRBJ1-4; CDR3aa: SAVRVNEKLF
len: 14; v_gene: TRBV7-2; abundance: -; j_gene: TRBJ1-5; CDR3aa: ASSLAGQGSNQPQH
len: 12; v_gene: TRBV5-1; abundance: few; j_gene: TRBJ2-1; CDR3aa: ASWRGLESNEQF
len: 15; v_gene: TRBV5-1; abundance: -; j_gene: TRBJ2-2; CDR3aa: ASSLRTSGQGTGELF
len: 12; v_gene: TRBV7-6; abundance: few; j_gene: TRBJ1-6; CDR3aa: ASGLSQGASPLH
len: 10; v_gene: TRBV18; abundance: few; j_gene: TRBJ2-3; CDR3aa: TSSPRGGAQY
len: 14; v_gene: TRBV3-1; abundance: many; j_gene: TRBJ2-5; CDR3aa: ASSQGTGQGIETQY
len: 11; v_gene: TRBV3-1; abundance: -; j_gene: TRBJ1-2; CDR3aa: ASSSNGQYGYT
len: 15; v_gene: TRBV25-1; abundance: -; j_gene: TRBJ1-1; CDR3aa: ASSARQGLLLSTEAF